This TCR beta chain emerged from a study of neoadjuvant anti-PD-1 for oral cavity cancer. The length of the CDR3 is 15 residues. V gave up 1 base and J gave up 4 bases, with 14 bases separating them. Germline assignment: CDR1 SGHNT and CDR2 YYREEE (reference sequence). Assay used: immunoSEQ multiplex PCR; TCRdb lists only in-frame clones, some missing. The table shows 14,000 to 15,000 clones, with just over 70% occurring only once. Sequencing used PBMCs, obtained before nivolumab (anti-PD-1) treatment. This chain links TRBV5-4 with TRBJ1-1; possibly TRBD1 for D (5 bases). The sequence was obtained from a person aged 35 to 85 with oral cavity squamous cell carcinoma. CDR3 loop: CASSLIAVGATEAFF. For the CDR3, the DNA is TGTGCCAGCAGCTTGATCGCAGTAGGGGCCACTGAAGCTTTCTTT. Filled out from reference TRBV5-4 and TRBJ1-1, the complete variable domain reads ETGVTQSPTHLIKTRGQQVTLRCSSQSGHNTVSWYQQALGQGPQFIFQYYREEENGRGNFPPRFSGLQFPNYSSELNVNALELDDSALYLCASSLIAVGATEAFFGQGTRLTVV.